This TCR beta chain was identified during a study of blood T cell repertoires in COVID-19. For the study at large: Samples came from the United States, Italy and Spain, spanning acute and convalescent COVID-19.

V trimming: 5 bases; J trimming: 4 bases; junction bases outside the gene matches: 5. CDR3 length: 14 amino acids. Germline lookup yields CDR1 SEHNR and CDR2 FQNEAQ (reference sequence). Sequencing was performed with immunoSEQ multiplex PCR; in TCRdb, only in-frame clones are kept and a portion is missing. The sample holds around 130,000 clones; 85% to 90% are singletons and the top ten take approximately 28%. The source material was peripheral blood. The chain combines TRBV7-9 with TRBJ1-3; 7 bases line up with TRBD1. The clonotype was recovered from a man in his 70s with active or convalescent COVID-19. The CDR3 DNA is TGTGCCAGCAGCCTACAGGGGAAGGGAAACACCATATATTTT. Its protein is CASSLQGKGNTIYF.